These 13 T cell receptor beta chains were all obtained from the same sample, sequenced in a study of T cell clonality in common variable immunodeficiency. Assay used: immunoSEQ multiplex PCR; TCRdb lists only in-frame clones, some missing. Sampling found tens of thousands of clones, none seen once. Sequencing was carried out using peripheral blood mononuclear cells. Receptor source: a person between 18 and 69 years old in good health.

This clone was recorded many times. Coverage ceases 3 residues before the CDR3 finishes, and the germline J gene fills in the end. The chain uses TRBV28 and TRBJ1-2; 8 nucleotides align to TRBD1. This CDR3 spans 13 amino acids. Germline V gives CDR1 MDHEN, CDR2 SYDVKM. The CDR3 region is CASSPGTGSRYTF. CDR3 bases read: TGTGCCAGCTCACCCGGGACAGGAAGCCGC.

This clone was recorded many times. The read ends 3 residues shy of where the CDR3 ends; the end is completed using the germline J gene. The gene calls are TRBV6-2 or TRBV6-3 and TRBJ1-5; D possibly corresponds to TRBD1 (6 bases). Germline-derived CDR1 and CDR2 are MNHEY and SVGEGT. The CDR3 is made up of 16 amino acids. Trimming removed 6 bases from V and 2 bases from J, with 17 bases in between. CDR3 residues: CASRPGGGGGNQPQHF. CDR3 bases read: TGTGCCAGCAGACCCGGGGGCGGGGGCGGCAATCAGCCC.

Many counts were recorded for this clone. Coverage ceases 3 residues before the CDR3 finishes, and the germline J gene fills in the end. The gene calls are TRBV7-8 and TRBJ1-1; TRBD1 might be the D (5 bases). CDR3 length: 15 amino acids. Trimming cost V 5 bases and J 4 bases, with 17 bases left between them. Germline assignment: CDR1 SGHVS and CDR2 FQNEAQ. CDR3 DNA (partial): TGTGCCAGCAGCCCGGTTGGGGGGGGTGGCACTGAA. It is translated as CASSPVGGGGTE. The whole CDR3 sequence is CASSPVGGGGTEAFF. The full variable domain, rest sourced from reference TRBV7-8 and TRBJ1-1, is GAGVSQSPRYKVAKRGQDVALRCDPISGHVSLFWYQQALGQGPEFLTYFQNEAQLDKSGLPSDRFFAERPEGSVSTLKIQRTQQEDSAVYLCASSPVGGGGTEAFFGQGTRLTVV.

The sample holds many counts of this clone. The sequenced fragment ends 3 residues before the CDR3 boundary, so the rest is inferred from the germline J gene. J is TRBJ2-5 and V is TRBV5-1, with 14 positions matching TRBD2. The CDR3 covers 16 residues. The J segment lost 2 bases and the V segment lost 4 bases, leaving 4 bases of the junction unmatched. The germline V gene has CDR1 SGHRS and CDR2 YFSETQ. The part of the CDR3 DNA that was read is TGCGCCAGCAGCGAGGGACTAGCGGGGGAACAAGAGACC. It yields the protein CASSEGLAGEQET. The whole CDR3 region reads CASSEGLAGEQETQYF.

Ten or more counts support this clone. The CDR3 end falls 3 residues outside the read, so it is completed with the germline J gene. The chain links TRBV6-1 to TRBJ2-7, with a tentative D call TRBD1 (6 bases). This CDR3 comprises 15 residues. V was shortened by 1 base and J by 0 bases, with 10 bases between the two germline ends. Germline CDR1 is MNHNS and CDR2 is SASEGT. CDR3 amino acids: CASSEVRDISYEQYF. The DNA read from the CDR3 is TGTGCCAGCAGTGAAGTCCGGGACATCTCCTACGAG.

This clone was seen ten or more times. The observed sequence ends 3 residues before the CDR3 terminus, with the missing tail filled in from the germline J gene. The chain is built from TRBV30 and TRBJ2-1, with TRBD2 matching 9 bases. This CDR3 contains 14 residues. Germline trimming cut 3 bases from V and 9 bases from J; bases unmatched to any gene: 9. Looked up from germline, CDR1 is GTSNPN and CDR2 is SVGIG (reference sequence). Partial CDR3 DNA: TGTGCCTGGAGCGGGACTAGCCCCACAAGTGAG. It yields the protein CAWSGTSPTSE. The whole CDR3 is CAWSGTSPTSEQFF. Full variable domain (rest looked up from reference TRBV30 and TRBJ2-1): SQTIHQWPATLVQPVGSPLSLECTVEGTSNPNLYWYRQAAGRGLQLLFYSVGIGQISSEVPQNLSASRPQDRQFILSSKKLLLSDSGFYLCAWSGTSPTSEQFFGPGTRLTVL.

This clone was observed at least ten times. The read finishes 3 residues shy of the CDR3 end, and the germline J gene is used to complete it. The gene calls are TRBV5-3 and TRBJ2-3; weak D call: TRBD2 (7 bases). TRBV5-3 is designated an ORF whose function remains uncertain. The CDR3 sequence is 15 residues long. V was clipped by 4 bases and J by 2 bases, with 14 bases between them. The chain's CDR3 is CARSEGGASTDTQYF. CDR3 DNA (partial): TGTGCCAGAAGCGAGGGGGGGGCATCCACAGATACG.

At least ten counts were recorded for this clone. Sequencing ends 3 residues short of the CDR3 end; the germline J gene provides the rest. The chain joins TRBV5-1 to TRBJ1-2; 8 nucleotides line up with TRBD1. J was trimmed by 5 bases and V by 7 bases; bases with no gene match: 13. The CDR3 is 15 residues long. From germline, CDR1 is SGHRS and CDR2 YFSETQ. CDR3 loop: CASRGLGTGDYGYTF. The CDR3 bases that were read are TGCGCCAGCCGCGGCCTGGGGACAGGCGATTATGGC.

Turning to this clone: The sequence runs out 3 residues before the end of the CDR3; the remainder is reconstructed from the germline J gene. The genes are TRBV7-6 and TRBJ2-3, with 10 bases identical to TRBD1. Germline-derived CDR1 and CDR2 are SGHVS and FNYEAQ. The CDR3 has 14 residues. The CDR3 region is CASSLGTGDQPQYF. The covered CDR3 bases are TGTGCCAGCAGCCTCGGGACAGGGGATCAGCCG.

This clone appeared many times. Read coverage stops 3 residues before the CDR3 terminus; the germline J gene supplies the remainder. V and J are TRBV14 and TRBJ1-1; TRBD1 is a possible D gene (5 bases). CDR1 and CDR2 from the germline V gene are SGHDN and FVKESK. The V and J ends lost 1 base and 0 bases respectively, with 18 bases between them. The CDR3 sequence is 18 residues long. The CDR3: CASSQGGFARELNTEAFF. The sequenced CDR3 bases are TGTGCCAGCAGCCAAGGGGGCTTTGCCAGAGAGTTGAACACTGAA.

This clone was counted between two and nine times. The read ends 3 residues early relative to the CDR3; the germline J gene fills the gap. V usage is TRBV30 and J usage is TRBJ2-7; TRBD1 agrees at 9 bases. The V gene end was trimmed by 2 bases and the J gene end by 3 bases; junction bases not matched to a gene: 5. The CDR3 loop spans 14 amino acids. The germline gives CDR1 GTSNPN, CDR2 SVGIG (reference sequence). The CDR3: CAWSLGQGFYEQYF. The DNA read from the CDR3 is TGTGCCTGGAGTTTGGGACAGGGTTTCTACGAG.

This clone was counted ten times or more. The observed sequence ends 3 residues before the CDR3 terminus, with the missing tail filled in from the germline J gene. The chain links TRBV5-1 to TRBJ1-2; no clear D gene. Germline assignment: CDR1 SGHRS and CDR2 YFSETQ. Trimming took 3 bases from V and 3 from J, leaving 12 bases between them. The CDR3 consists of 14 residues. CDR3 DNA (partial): TGCGCCAGCAGCTGGGCTGGGCAGGACTATGGC. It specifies CASSWAGQDYG. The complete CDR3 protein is CASSWAGQDYGYTF.

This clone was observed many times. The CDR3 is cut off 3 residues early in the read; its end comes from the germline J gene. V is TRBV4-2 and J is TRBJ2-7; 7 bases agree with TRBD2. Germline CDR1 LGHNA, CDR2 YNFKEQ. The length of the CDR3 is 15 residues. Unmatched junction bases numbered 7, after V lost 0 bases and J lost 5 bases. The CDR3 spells CASSQEIGLADEQYF. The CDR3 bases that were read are TGTGCCAGCAGCCAAGAGATTGGCCTAGCGGACGAG.